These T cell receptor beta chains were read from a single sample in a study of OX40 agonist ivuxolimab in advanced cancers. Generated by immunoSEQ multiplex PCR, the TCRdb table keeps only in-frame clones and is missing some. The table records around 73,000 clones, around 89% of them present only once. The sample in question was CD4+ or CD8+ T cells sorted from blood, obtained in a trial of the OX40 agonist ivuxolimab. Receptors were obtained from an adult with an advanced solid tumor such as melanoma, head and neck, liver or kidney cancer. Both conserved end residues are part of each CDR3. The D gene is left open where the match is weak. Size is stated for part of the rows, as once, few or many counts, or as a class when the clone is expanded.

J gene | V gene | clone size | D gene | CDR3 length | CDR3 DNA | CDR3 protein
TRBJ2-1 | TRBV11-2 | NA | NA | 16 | TGTGCCAGCAGCCCCGGGTACGGAGAGAAATACAATGAGCAGTTCTTC | CASSPGYGEKYNEQFF
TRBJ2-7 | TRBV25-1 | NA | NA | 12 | TGTGCCAGCAGTGAATCTTACTACGAGCAGTACTTC | CASSESYYEQYF
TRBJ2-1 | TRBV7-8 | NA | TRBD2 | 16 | TGTGCCAGCAGCTTAACCGGGACTAGCGGGCGCTATGAGCAGTTCTTC | CASSLTGTSGRYEQFF
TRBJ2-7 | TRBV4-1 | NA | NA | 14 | TGCGCCAGCAGCCAGAGCGGGACAGCCAACGAGCAGTACTTC | CASSQSGTANEQYF
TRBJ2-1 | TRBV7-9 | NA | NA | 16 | TGTGCCAGCAGCCTAATAACGACAGTGTTCTACAATGAGCAGTTCTTC | CASSLITTVFYNEQFF
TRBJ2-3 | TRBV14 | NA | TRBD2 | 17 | TGTGCCAGCAGCTGGCCCAGCGGGGGGGCCCGGACAGATACGCAGTATTTT | CASSWPSGGARTDTQYF
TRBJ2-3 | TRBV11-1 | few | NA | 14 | TGTGCCAGCAGCTTATTCTGGGGCACAGATACGCAGTATTTT | CASSLFWGTDTQYF
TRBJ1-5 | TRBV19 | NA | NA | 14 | TGTGCCAGTAGTATAGGGGGGCACAATCAGCCCCAGCATTTT | CASSIGGHNQPQHF
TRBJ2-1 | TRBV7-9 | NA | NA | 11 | TGTGCCAGCAGCCGGAGTCGGGAGCAGTTCTTC | CASSRSREQFF
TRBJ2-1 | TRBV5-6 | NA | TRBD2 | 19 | TGTGCCAGCAACTACCTCCCGGGACTAGCGGGGGGGCCTAGGTCAGAGCAGTTCTTC | CASNYLPGLAGGPRSEQFF
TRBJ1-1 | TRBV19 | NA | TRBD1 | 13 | TGTGCCAGTGACAGGGATACCCACACTGAAGCTTTCTTT | CASDRDTHTEAFF
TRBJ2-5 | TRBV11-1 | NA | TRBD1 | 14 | TGTGCCAGCAGCTCGCACAGGGGGCCGAGAGCCCAGTACTTC | CASSSHRGPRAQYF
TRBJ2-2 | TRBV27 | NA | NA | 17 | TGTGCCAGCAGTTTAATTATTACAGGGATGGGTAACGGGGAGCTGTTTTTT | CASSLIITGMGNGELFF
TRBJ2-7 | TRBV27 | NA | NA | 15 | TGTGCCAGCAGTTTGTCTTTCGGCAGGGTTTACGAGCAGTACTTC | CASSLSFGRVYEQYF
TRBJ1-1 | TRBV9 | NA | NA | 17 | TGTGCCAGCAGCGCTAAGGGGCTGTGGGACGGGAACACTGAAGCTTTCTTT | CASSAKGLWDGNTEAFF
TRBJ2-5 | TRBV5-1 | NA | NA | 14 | TGCGCCAGCAGCTTCCAGGGATTTGAGGAGACCCAGTACTTC | CASSFQGFEETQYF
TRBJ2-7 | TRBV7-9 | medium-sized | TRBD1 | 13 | TGTGCCAGCAGGGAGGGACAGGGCTACGAGCAGTACTTC | CASREGQGYEQYF
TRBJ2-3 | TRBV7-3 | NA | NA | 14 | TGTGCCAGCAGCTTATCTCAGGGGATAGATACGCAGTATTTT | CASSLSQGIDTQYF
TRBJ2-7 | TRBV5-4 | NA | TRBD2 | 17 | TGTGCCAGCAGCTTGGAGATAGCGGGGGGGCTGTTCGACGAGCAGTACTTC | CASSLEIAGGLFDEQYF
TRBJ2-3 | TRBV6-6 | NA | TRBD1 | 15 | TGTGCCAGCAGTTACTCGCCAGGGGGCAGAGATACGCAGTATTTT | CASSYSPGGRDTQYF
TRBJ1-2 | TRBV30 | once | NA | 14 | TGTGCCTGGATCGCCCAGGGAAGTGCCTATGGCTACACCTTC | CAWIAQGSAYGYTF
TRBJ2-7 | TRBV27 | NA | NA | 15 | TGTGCCAGCAGTGAAGCGCTTCTCCACCTCTACGAGCAGTACTTC | CASSEALLHLYEQYF
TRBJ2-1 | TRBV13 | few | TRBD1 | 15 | TGTGCCAGCAGCTTGAGGACCACAGGGGGCAATGAGCAGTTCTTC | CASSLRTTGGNEQFF
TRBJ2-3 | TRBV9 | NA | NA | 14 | TGTGCCAGCAGCGCAGACTGGGGCACAGATACGCAGTATTTT | CASSADWGTDTQYF
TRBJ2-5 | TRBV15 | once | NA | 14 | TGTGCCACCAGCAGAGAGGCTCGTCGGGAGACCCAGTACTTC | CATSREARRETQYF
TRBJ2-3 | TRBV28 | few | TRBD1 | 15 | TGTGCCAGCAGCGCGGGACAGGGGTTTTTAGATACGCAGTATTTT | CASSAGQGFLDTQYF
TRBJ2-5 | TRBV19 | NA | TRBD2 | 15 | TGTGCCACCTCTACTAGCGGGGGAAGAGGGCGGACCCAGTACTTC | CATSTSGGRGRTQYF
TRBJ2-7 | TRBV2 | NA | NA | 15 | TGTGCCAGCAGGGACCGGGACACTAGCTCCTACGAGCAGTACTTC | CASRDRDTSSYEQYF
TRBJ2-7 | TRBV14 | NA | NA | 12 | TGTGCCAGCAGCCCCCAGGCTTACGAGCAGTACTTC | CASSPQAYEQYF
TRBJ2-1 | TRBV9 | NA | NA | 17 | TGTGCCAGCAGCGTAGCGCGGCTCACAAGCTCCTACAATGAGCAGTTCTTC | CASSVARLTSSYNEQFF
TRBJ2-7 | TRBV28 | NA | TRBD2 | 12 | TGTGCCAGCAGTTTGTCGGGAGGGGGGCCTTACTTC | CASSLSGGGPYF
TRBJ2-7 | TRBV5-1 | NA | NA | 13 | TGCGCCAGCAGCGTCGGGACCCACTACGAGCAGTACTTC | CASSVGTHYEQYF
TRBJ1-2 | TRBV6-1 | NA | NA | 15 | TGTGCCAGCAGTGAATGGGCGGACTCTAACTATGGCTACACCTTT | CASSEWADSNYGYTF
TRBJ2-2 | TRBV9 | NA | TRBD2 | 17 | TGTGCCAGCAGCGTCCCGACTAGCGGGAGCGGGACCGGGGAGCTGTTTTTT | CASSVPTSGSGTGELFF
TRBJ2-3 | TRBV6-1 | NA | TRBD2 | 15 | TGTGCCAGCAAGACGCGGGGGATCCTCACAGATACGCAGTATTTT | CASKTRGILTDTQYF
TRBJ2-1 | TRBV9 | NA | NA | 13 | TGTGCCAGCAGCCCCGGTAACCCCAATGAGCAGTTCTTC | CASSPGNPNEQFF
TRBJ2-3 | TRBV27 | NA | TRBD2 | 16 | TGTGCCAGCAGATCGGGGGGGTATGGCGTTACAGATACGCAGTATTTT | CASRSGGYGVTDTQYF
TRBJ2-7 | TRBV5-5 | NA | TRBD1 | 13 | TGTGCCAGCGGGGACAGTAAATCCCTCGAGCAGTACTTC | CASGDSKSLEQYF
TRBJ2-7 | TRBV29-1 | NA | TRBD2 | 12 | TGCAGCGTTGGACTAGCCTCCTACGAGCAGTACTTC | CSVGLASYEQYF
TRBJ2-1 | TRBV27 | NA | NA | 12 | TGTGCCAGCAGTATACCCTCCGGGCCTCAGTTCTTC | CASSIPSGPQFF
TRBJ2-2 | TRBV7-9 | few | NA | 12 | TGTGCCAGCAGAACGACGGGCGGGGAGCTGTTTTTT | CASRTTGGELFF